Listed below are T cell receptor beta chains from one sample, sequenced in a study of cytomegalovirus exposure and HLA in healthy donors. Sequencing was performed with immunoSEQ multiplex PCR; in TCRdb, only in-frame clones are kept and a portion is missing. Of 150,000 or so clones in the sample, 65% to 70% were seen once. The sequenced sample consisted of PBMCs. The receptors were gathered from a man aged 30 to 45 in good health and CMV-seropositive. Each CDR3 is given with its conserved first and last residue.

v_gene	j_gene	CDR3aa
TRBV4-1	NA	CASSQEGAGVSYEQYF
TRBV5-1	TRBJ2-3	CASSLPGTSGMGDTQYF
TRBV11-3	TRBJ2-3	CASSLGDRGNTDTQYF
TRBV5-8	TRBJ2-7	CASYGGSGGGEQYF
TRBV9	TRBJ1-2	CASCCSEGESIYGYTF
TRBV7-9	TRBJ2-7	CASSLTGTAYEQYF
TRBV30	TRBJ2-5	CAWRDGQGARETQYF
TRBV2	TRBJ2-1	CASSGHEQFF
TRBV30	TRBJ1-5	CAWADSARTGALQPQHF
TRBV18	TRBJ2-3	CASSLTVSGGPTDTQYF
TRBV29-1	TRBJ1-2	CSVDLPPASYGYTF
TRBV19	TRBJ1-1	CASSENRAPDTEAFF
TRBV27	TRBJ2-2	CASSRDSDLTGELFF
TRBV4-1	TRBJ2-7	CASSQDPTSYEQYF
TRBV4-1	TRBJ2-7	CASSQSITGTGGYEQYF
TRBV10-3	TRBJ2-5	CAISESLAGDVRETQYF
TRBV11-3	TRBJ2-1	CASSSRLWEAPNEQFF
TRBV6-1	TRBJ2-7	CASSEIGAEQYF
TRBV2	TRBJ1-5	CATNTPDQPQHF
TRBV28	TRBJ2-1	CASSLAGGYNEQFF
TRBV14	TRBJ1-2	CASSQAQDYGYTF
TRBV5-5	TRBJ2-5	CASSLGQGAGETQYF
TRBV27	TRBJ2-3	CASSSALESGVSLNTQYF
TRBV5-4	TRBJ2-5	CASSRQGAGETQYF